The clone carrying this T cell receptor beta chain was recorded many times. These data are taken from a study of T-cell memory formation after mild COVID-19. The length of the CDR3 is 12 residues. Germline V gene data show CDR1 as MNHEY and CDR2 as SVGEGT. Trimming stripped 8 bases from V and 7 bases from J, with 12 bases between. Researchers used 5'RACE with constant-segment primers to make TCR alpha and TCR beta cDNA libraries that carry sample barcodes and UMIs. From the 5' RACE reads, TCRdb called clonotypes with MiXCR, one entry per CDR3 protein. In the table there are around 530,000 distinct CDR3 sequences, about a fifth of which are singletons.

Specimen: PBMCs or a T cell subset sorted from them (not recorded which). The origin of this receptor is an adult woman who had mild COVID-19 (a few samples of this study predate the infection). Cell type and time point are not known. This chain links TRBV6-2 or TRBV6-3 with TRBJ1-5; D not certain. Here the CDR3 reads CASEVPGQPQHF. The CDR3 DNA reads TGTGCCAGCGAAGTGCCGGGACAGCCCCAGCATTTT.